The present T cell receptor (beta chain) was sequenced within a study of siplizumab effects on memory and regulatory T cells. The germline CDR1 and CDR2 sequences are SGHNT and YYREEE (reference sequence). This CDR3 region has 15 residues. J was trimmed by 2 bases and V by 4 bases; bases with no gene match: 8. Sequencing was performed with immunoSEQ multiplex PCR; in TCRdb, only in-frame clones are kept and a portion is missing. Of about 100,000 clones in the sample, 80% to 95% were seen once. The sequence derives from a human donor in good health. The specimen was CD4+ T cells sorted from blood. The chain employs TRBV5-4 and TRBJ2-7, with 8 bases that match TRBD2. Written as DNA, the CDR3 is TGTGCCAGCAGCGGGGGCGGGGGGATCACCTACGAGCAGTACTTC. Protein sequence: CASSGGGGITYEQYF.